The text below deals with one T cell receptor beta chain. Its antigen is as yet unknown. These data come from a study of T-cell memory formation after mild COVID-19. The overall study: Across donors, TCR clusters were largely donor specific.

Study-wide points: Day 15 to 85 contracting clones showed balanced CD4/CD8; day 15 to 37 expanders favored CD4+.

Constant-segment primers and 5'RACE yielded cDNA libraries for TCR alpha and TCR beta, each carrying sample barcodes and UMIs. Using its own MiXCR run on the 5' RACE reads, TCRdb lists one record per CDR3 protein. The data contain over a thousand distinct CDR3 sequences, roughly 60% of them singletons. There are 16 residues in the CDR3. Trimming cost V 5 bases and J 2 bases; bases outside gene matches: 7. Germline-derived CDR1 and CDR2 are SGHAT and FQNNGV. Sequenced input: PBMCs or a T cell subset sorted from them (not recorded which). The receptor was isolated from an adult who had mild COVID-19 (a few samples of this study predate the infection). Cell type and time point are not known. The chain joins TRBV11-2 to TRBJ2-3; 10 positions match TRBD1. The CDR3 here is CASSRIGQGVTDTQYF. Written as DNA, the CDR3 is TGTGCCAGCAGCCGAATCGGACAGGGGGTCACAGATACGCAGTATTTT.